The 7 T cell receptor beta chains below all came from one sample that was sequenced in a study of cytomegalovirus exposure and HLA in healthy donors. The PCR was carried out with 60 Vbeta primers and 13 Jbeta primers. Sequencing used immunoSEQ multiplex PCR; TCRdb keeps in-frame clones, though not all of them. The repertoire table contains about 150,000 clones. The sequenced material came from PBMCs. These receptors were collected from a woman between 50 and 59 years old in good health and CMV-seronegative.

The rearrangement joins TRBV4-2 to TRBJ2-7, with 8 bases lining up with TRBD2. This CDR3 region has 16 residues. The germline gives CDR1 LGHNA, CDR2 YNFKEQ. V dropped 4 bases and J dropped 0; count of bases not matched to a gene: 8. The CDR3 DNA sequence: TGTGCCAGCAGCCGAGAGGAGCGGGGGAGCTCCTACGAGCAGTACTTC. Its protein is CASSREERGSSYEQYF.

The V gene is TRBV7-9, the J gene TRBJ1-1; D uncertain. The CDR3 covers 13 residues. V lost 3 bases and J 5 bases, leaving 10 bases between the germline ends. Germline V gives CDR1 SEHNR, CDR2 FQNEAQ (reference sequence). The CDR3 is CASSLIPGTEAFF. The DNA for the CDR3 is TGTGCCAGCAGCTTGATACCGGGGACTGAAGCTTTCTTT.

CDR3 bases: TGTGCCAGCAGCCAAGAAATAACACAATCAGCGCAGTATTTT. It specifies CASSQEITQSAQYF. This sequence joins TRBV4-2 and TRBJ2-3; D is uncertain. V was pared by 0 bases and J by 10 bases, with 14 bases between. Germline CDR1 and CDR2: LGHNA and YNFKEQ. The CDR3 has 14 amino acids.

The chain employs TRBV6-5 and TRBJ1-1; a possible D gene is TRBD1 (5 bases). The CDR3 has 14 residues. V dropped 7 bases and J dropped 8 bases, with 20 bases sitting between them. CDR1 MNHEY and CDR2 SVGAGI come from the germline V gene. The CDR3 DNA follows: TGTGCCAGCACCAAAACACGGGTTAGGGGAGAAGCTTTCTTT. This sequence encodes CASTKTRVRGEAFF.

The rearrangement joins TRBV28 to TRBJ1-4; D not certain. CDR3 length: 13 residues. Germline values: CDR1 MDHEN, CDR2 SYDVKM. V was pared by 3 bases and J by 4 bases, with 6 bases between. The CDR3 sequence: CASSFGFNEKLFF. The CDR3 nucleotides are TGTGCCAGCAGTTTCGGGTTTAATGAAAAACTGTTTTTT.

The V call is TRBV7-2, the J call TRBJ2-1, with TRBD2 matching over 11 bases. This CDR3 is 17 amino acids long. The V segment lost 5 bases and the J segment 6 bases; nucleotides outside the gene matches: 12. Per germline, CDR1 SGHTA and CDR2 FQGNSA. CDR3 sequence: CASSLQPTSGIINEQFF. CDR3 DNA sequence: TGTGCCAGCAGCCTCCAGCCGACTAGCGGGATCATCAATGAGCAGTTCTTC.

This chain joins TRBV5-1 and TRBJ2-2, with D possibly being TRBD1 (6 bases). The CDR3 spans 16 residues. Germline CDR1 is SGHRS and CDR2 is YFSETQ. The ends were cut back, 2 bases at V and 7 bases at J, with 18 bases in the middle. CDR3 sequence (DNA): TGCGCCAGCAGCTTCGGCACAGGGTTTCGCGTCGGGGAGCTGTTTTTT. Protein: CASSFGTGFRVGELFF.